This is a list of T cell receptor beta chains from one sample in a study of spatial heterogeneity in lung cancer. TCRdb analysed the 5' RACE reads with MiXCR anew, one entry per CDR3 protein. The sample lists about 94,000 distinct CDR3 sequences, approximately 19% seen once, with 20% to 25% in the top ten. This specimen was PBMCs, taken at follow-up. These receptors all come from a male donor with early-stage non-small cell lung cancer. Both conserved end residues are part of each CDR3. Each record gives: V gene, J gene, D gene, clone size, CDR3 protein. A D gene is named only where the DNA matches it firmly. Rows may omit the clone size; those that give it use once, few, many or a size class.

TRBV12-5	TRBJ1-5	-	few	CASGPQGASNGPQHF
TRBV12-3/TRBV12-4	TRBJ1-3	TRBD1	-	CASRPTGAGNTIYF
TRBV7-8	TRBJ1-2	TRBD1	-	CASSSLRDRAAYGYTF
TRBV18	TRBJ1-1	TRBD1	-	CASSKTGTATEAFF
TRBV20-1	TRBJ2-2	-	few	CSARDGGGTGELFF
TRBV14	TRBJ2-3	-	few	CASSLGQLHGDTQYF
TRBV12-3/TRBV12-4	TRBJ2-5	-	many	CASSLGETQYF
TRBV5-4	TRBJ1-3	-	few	CASSFTSLGPQNTIYF
TRBV2	TRBJ1-1	-	-	CASSGQLNTEAFF
TRBV20-1	TRBJ2-5	-	-	CSARGLGETQYF
TRBV18	TRBJ2-7	TRBD1	-	CASSPAGQGGDEQYF
TRBV14	TRBJ1-6	-	-	CASSLIDSPLHF
TRBV6-2/TRBV6-3	TRBJ2-1	TRBD1	-	CASSSTGGNYNEQFF
TRBV10-3	TRBJ2-5	-	-	CAISESNAVETQYF
TRBV9	TRBJ1-1	-	-	CASSAKPASRAFF
TRBV20-1	TRBJ2-5	TRBD2	-	CSARETSGRQETQYF
TRBV19	TRBJ1-2	TRBD1	few	CASRTGDGYTF
TRBV7-8	TRBJ2-1	-	-	CASGARSEQFF
TRBV10-1	TRBJ2-1	TRBD2	few	CASSDGTAGGFEQFF
TRBV12-3/TRBV12-4	TRBJ1-1	-	few	CASRVLDTEAFF
TRBV9	TRBJ1-4	TRBD1	-	CATGSGQSNEKLFF
TRBV20-1	TRBJ1-1	-	-	CSASPTGTIAFF
TRBV11-2	TRBJ1-1	-	few	CASRGGGPGTEAFF